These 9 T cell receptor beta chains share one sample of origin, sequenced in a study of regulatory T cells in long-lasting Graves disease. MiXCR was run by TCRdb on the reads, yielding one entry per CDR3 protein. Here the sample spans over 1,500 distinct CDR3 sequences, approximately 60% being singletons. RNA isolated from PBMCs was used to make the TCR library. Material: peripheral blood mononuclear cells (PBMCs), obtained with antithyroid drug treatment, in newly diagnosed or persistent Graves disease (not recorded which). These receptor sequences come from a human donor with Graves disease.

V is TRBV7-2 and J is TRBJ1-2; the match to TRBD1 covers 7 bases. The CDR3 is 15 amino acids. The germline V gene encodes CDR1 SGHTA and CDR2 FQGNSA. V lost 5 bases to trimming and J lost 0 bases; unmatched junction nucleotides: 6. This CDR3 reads CASSGWDRTNYGYTF. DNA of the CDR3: TGTGCCAGCAGCGGATGGGACAGAACTAACTATGGCTACACCTTC. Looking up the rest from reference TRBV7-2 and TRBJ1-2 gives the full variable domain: GAGVSQSPSNKVTEKGKDVELRCDPISGHTALYWYRQSLGQGLEFLIYFQGNSAPDKSGLPSDRFSAERTGGSVSTLTIQRTQQEDSAVYLCASSGWDRTNYGYTFGSGTRLTVV.

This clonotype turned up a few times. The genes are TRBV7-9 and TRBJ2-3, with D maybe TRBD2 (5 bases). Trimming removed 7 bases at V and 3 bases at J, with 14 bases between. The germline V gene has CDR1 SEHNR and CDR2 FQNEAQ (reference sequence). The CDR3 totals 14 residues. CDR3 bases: TGTGCCAGCACCCGAAGAGAGGGAACAGATACGCAGTATTTT. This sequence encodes CASTRREGTDTQYF.

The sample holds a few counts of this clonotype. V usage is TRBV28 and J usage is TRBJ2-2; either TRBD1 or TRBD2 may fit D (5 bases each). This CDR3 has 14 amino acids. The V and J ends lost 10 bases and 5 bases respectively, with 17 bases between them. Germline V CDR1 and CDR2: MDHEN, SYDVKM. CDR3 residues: CATTEGRRTGELFF. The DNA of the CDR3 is TGTGCCACCACTGAGGGGAGAAGGACCGGGGAGCTGTTTTTT.

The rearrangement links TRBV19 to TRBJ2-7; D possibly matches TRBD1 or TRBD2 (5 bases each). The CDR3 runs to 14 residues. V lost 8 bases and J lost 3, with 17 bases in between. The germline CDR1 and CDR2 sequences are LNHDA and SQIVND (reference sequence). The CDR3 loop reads CASGPPGPFYEQYF. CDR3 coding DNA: TGTGCCAGTGGGCCCCCGGGACCATTCTACGAGCAGTACTTC.

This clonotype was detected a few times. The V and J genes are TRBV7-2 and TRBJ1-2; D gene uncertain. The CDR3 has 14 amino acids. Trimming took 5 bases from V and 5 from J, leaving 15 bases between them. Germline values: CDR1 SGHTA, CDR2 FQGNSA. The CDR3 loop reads CASSLRTRPYGYTF. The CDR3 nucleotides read TGTGCCAGCAGCCTACGGACCCGGCCATATGGCTACACCTTC.

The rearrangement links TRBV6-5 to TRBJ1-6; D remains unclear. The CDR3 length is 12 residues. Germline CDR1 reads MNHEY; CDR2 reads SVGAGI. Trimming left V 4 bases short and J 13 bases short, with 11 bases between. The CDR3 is CASSSGERPLHF. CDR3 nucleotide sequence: TGTGCCAGCAGTTCAGGAGAGAGGCCCCTCCACTTT.

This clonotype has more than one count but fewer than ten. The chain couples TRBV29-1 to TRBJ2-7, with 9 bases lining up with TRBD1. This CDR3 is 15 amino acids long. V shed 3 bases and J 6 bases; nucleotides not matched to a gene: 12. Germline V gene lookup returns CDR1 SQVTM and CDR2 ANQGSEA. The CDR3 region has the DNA TGCAGCGTTGAGATAGGGACAGGGAAATTTTCCGAGCAGTACTTC. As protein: CSVEIGTGKFSEQYF.

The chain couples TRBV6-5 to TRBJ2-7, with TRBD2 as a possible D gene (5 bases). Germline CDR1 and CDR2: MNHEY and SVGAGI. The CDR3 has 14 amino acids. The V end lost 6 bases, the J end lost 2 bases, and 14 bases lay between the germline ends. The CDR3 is CASRRETRTYEQYF. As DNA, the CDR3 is TGTGCCAGCAGGAGGGAGACTCGAACCTACGAGCAGTACTTC.

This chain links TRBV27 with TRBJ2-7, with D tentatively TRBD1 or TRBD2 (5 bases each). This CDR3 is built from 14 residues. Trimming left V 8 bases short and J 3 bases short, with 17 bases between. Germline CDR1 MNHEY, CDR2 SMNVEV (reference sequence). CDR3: CASRPGTEFYEQYF. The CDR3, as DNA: TGTGCCAGCCGGCCAGGGACGGAATTCTACGAGCAGTACTTC.